One sample yielded the 13 T cell receptor beta chains listed below, sequenced in a study of blood T cell repertoires in COVID-19. Some clones are missing from TCRdb's copy, which holds only in-frame ones; the method was immunoSEQ multiplex PCR. Here the sample spans tens of thousands of clones, 86% being singletons. The sequenced sample consisted of peripheral blood. The receptors here all came from a human donor with active COVID-19. The donor label of this sample is uncertain.

The CDR3 sequence is CASSGATNEKLFF. The CDR3 coding sequence is TGTGCCTCTTCAGGGGCAACTAATGAAAAACTGTTTTTT. The chain couples TRBV28 to TRBJ1-4; D perhaps matches TRBD1 (6 bases). The CDR3 runs to 13 residues. CDR1 and CDR2 from the germline V gene are MDHEN and SYDVKM. V was cut by 11 bases and J by 0 bases, with 10 bases left in between.

The CDR3 DNA reads as TGTGCCAGCAGCTTAGGGGTCCTAGCGGGAGGTTCCGCCGGGGAGCTGTTTTTT. Residues: CASSLGVLAGGSAGELFF. The chain employs TRBV7-8 and TRBJ2-2, with 11 nucleotides matching TRBD2. Germline V lookup: CDR1 SGHVS, CDR2 FQNEAQ. J lost 6 bases, V lost 1 base, and 10 bases had no gene match. The CDR3 has 18 residues.

This rearrangement joins TRBV5-1 to TRBJ2-5, with 8 nucleotides matching TRBD2. V lost 6 bases, J lost 0 bases, and 7 bases stayed unmatched. Germline values: CDR1 SGHRS, CDR2 YFSETQ. This CDR3 spans 15 amino acids. CDR3 DNA: TGCGCCAGCACCCGCGACGGGGGGGACCAAGAGACCCAGTACTTC. Translation gives CASTRDGGDQETQYF.

The V call is TRBV5-1, the J call TRBJ1-1; 9 bases are shared with TRBD1. The J segment lost 3 bases and the V segment lost 0 bases, leaving 3 bases of the junction unmatched. CDR1 is SGHRS, CDR2 YFSETQ, per germline. This CDR3 is 15 amino acids long. CDR3 in DNA: TGCGCCAGCAGCTTGGTTTGGACAGGGGACACTGAAGCTTTCTTT. Protein: CASSLVWTGDTEAFF.

This CDR3 reads CASSHANRDHQPQHF. The CDR3, as DNA: TGTGCCAGTAGTCACGCCAACAGGGATCATCAGCCCCAGCATTTT. The chain employs TRBV19 and TRBJ1-5; tentatively, D is TRBD1 (6 bases). V was cut by 5 bases and J by 5 bases, with 16 bases left in between. The CDR3 runs to 15 residues. Germline CDR1 and CDR2: LNHDA and SQIVND (reference sequence).

The chain employs TRBV20-1 and TRBJ1-2, with 7 bases that match TRBD1. Per the germline V gene, CDR1 is DFQATT and CDR2 is SNEGSKA (reference sequence). The V gene end was trimmed by 3 bases and the J gene end by 13 bases; junction bases not matched to a gene: 8. The CDR3 consists of 11 residues. The CDR3 sequence is CSASRDRRITF. The CDR3 region has the DNA TGCAGTGCTAGTCGGGACAGAAGAATCACCTTC.

J is TRBJ1-2 and V is TRBV14, with 9 bases identical to TRBD1. CDR3 size: 14 residues. V lost 3 bases, J lost 5 bases, and 4 bases stayed unmatched. Germline V gene sequence: CDR1 SGHDN, CDR2 FVKESK. The CDR3 loop is CASSHGDRVYGYTF. The CDR3 DNA reads TGTGCCAGCAGCCATGGGGACAGGGTTTATGGCTACACCTTC.

This clone was seen more than once but under ten times. This rearrangement joins TRBV6-6 to TRBJ2-5, with 10 bases aligning to TRBD2. In germline, CDR1 is MNHNY, CDR2 SVGAGI (reference sequence). The CDR3 is 14 amino acids. The V segment lost 6 bases and the J segment 3 bases; nucleotides outside the gene matches: 4. In nucleotides, the CDR3 is TGTGCCAGCAGGACCGGACTAGCGGAAGAGACCCAGTACTTC. This codes for CASRTGLAEETQYF.

The chain has TRBV9 and TRBJ1-3; 8 nucleotides line up with TRBD1. Germline assignment: CDR1 SGDLS and CDR2 YYNGEE. The trim removed 4 bases at V and 7 bases at J, leaving 4 bases unmatched. The CDR3 is made up of 13 amino acids. CDR3 bases: TGTGCCAGCAGCTCAAGACAGGGGAACACCATATATTTT. The encoded protein is CASSSRQGNTIYF. The full variable domain, with the rest looked up from reference TRBV9 and TRBJ1-3, is DSGVTQTPKHLITATGQRVTLRCSPRSGDLSVYWYQQSLDQGLQFLIQYYNGEERAKGNILERFSAQQFPDLHSELNLSSLELGDSALYFCASSSRQGNTIYFGEGSWLTVV.

This sequence joins TRBV30 and TRBJ2-1; D remains unclear. Trimming took off 4 bases at V and 3 bases at J, with 7 bases between the two ends. The CDR3 length is 12 residues. Germline V gene lookup returns CDR1 GTSNPN and CDR2 SVGIG (reference sequence). Here the CDR3 DNA reads TGTGCCTGGACTGGCGGCTACAATGAGCAGTTCTTC. Translated: CAWTGGYNEQFF.

The rearrangement joins TRBV15 to TRBJ1-1, with D possibly TRBD1 on 5 matching bases. V lost 0 bases, J lost 2 bases, and 10 bases lay in between. The germline V gene has CDR1 LNHNV and CDR2 YYDKDF (reference sequence). This CDR3 is built from 15 residues. The CDR3: CATSRDPGVNTEAFF. The CDR3 DNA follows: TGTGCCACCAGCAGAGATCCGGGGGTCAACACTGAAGCTTTCTTT. Using reference TRBV15 and TRBJ1-1 for the parts outside the CDR3, the full variable domain is DAMVIQNPRYQVTQFGKPVTLSCSQTLNHNVMYWYQQKSSQAPKLLFHYYDKDFNNEADTPDNFQSRRPNTSFCFLDIRSPGLGDTAMYLCATSRDPGVNTEAFFGQGTRLTVV.

This clone has just one count. For the CDR3, the DNA is TGTGCCAGCACCGAGACAGTAAATCAGCCCCAGCATTTT. Its translation is CASTETVNQPQHF. The genes are TRBV12-3 or TRBV12-4 and TRBJ1-5; a possible D gene is TRBD1 (5 bases). Trimming pared 7 bases from V and 4 bases from J, leaving 11 bases between. CDR3 length equals 13 residues.

The chain employs TRBV5-4 and TRBJ2-3; 11 nucleotides line up with TRBD2. The germline V gene encodes CDR1 SGHNT and CDR2 YYREEE (reference sequence). V gave up 4 bases and J gave up 2 bases; unmatched junction bases: 3. CDR3 size: 15 residues. The CDR3 spells CASSPGLADTDTQYF. DNA of the CDR3: TGTGCCAGCAGCCCGGGACTAGCGGACACAGATACGCAGTATTTT. The whole variable domain, remainder taken from reference TRBV5-4 and TRBJ2-3, is ETGVTQSPTHLIKTRGQQVTLRCSSQSGHNTVSWYQQALGQGPQFIFQYYREEENGRGNFPPRFSGLQFPNYSSELNVNALELDDSALYLCASSPGLADTDTQYFGPGTRLTVL.